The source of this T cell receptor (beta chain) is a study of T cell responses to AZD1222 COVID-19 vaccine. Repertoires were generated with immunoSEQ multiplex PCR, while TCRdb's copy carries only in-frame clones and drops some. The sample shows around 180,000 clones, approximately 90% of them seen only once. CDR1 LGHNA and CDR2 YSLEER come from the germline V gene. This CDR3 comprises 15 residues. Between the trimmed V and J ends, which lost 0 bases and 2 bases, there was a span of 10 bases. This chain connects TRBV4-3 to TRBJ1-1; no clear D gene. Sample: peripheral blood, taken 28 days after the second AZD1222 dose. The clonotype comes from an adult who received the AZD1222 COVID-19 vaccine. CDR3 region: CASSQDVGRNTEAFF. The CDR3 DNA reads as TGCGCCAGCAGCCAAGATGTGGGCAGAAACACTGAAGCTTTCTTT.